This TCR beta chain came from a study of T-cell memory formation after mild COVID-19. MiXCR, run by TCRdb on the 5' RACE reads, gives a single entry per CDR3 protein. Here the sample spans roughly 310,000 distinct CDR3 sequences, approximately 15% being singletons. CDR1 DFQATT and CDR2 SNEGSKA come from the germline V gene (reference sequence). The CDR3 runs 12 residues. Trimming cost V 5 bases and J 6 bases, with 10 bases left between them. This chain uses TRBV20-1 with TRBJ2-2, with D possibly matching TRBD1 (6 bases). The sequence was obtained from a man aged 18 to 35 who had mild COVID-19 (a few samples of this study predate the infection). Cell type and time point are not known. Sequencing was carried out using PBMCs or a T cell subset sorted from them (not recorded which). CDR3: CSARGQSGELFF. The CDR3 DNA reads as TGCAGTGCTCGAGGACAGTCCGGGGAGCTGTTTTTT.